This T cell receptor (beta chain) is from a study of blood T cell repertoires in COVID-19. Study summary: Samples came from the United States, Italy and Spain, spanning acute and convalescent COVID-19. T cells, B-cell-depleted T cells, or PBMCs supplied cDNA or gDNA.

Germline V gives CDR1 SGHTS, CDR2 YDEGEE. The CDR3 length is 17 residues. Trimming took 0 bases from V and 8 from J; bases not matched to a gene: 11. The authors' processing: How many nucleated cells were present was estimated from reference gene primer amplification. TCRdb keeps only in-frame clones here, not all; method: immunoSEQ multiplex PCR. That table furnishes V, J and clone size, whereas the DNA furnished D and trimming. Of almost 95,000 clones listed, 70% to 85% are singletons. This TCR was sampled from a woman in her fifties or sixties in a cohort sampled during active or convalescent COVID-19. Sequencing was performed on peripheral blood. V usage is TRBV5-8 and J usage is TRBJ2-1, with 10 bases matching TRBD2. This CDR3 is CASSLAVLAGGIDEQFF. CDR3 nucleotides: TGTGCCAGCAGCTTGGCCGTTTTAGCGGGGGGTATAGATGAGCAGTTCTTC.